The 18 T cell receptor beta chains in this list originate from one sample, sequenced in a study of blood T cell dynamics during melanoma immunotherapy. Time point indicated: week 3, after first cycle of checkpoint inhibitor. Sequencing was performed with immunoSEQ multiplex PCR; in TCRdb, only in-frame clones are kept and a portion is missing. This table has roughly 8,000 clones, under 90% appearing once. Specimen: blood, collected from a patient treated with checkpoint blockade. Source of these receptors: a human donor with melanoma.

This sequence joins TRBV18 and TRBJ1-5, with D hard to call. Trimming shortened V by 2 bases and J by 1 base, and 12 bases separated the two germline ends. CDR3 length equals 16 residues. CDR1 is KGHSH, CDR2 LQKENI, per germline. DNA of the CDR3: TGTGCCAGCTCACCAGCGGGGAGTGGGAGCAATCAGCCCCAGCATTTT. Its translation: CASSPAGSGSNQPQHF.

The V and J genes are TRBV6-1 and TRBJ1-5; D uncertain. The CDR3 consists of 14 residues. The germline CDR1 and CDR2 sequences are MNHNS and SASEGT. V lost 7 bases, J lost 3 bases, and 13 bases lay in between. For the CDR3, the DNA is TGTGCCAGCACCATTGGACCGATCAATCAGCCCCAGCATTTT. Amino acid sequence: CASTIGPINQPQHF.

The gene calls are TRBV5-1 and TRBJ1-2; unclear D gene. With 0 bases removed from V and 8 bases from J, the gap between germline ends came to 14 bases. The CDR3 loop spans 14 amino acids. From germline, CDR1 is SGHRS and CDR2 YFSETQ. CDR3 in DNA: TGCGCCAGCAGCTTGGGGGCGGAACAGAGGGGCTACACCTTC. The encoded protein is CASSLGAEQRGYTF.

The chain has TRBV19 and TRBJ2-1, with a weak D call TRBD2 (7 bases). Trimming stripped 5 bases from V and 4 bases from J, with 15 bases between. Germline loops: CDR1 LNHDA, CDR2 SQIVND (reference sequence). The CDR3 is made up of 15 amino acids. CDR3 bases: TGTGCCAGTAGTTCGTGGGAGGGGGGATACAATGAGCAGTTCTTC. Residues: CASSSWEGGYNEQFF.

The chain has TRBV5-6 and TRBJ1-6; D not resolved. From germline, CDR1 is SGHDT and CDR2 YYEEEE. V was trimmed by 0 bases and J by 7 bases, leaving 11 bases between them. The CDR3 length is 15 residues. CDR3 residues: CASSLAPSTNSPLHF. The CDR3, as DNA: TGTGCCAGCAGCTTGGCCCCGTCGACGAATTCACCCCTCCACTTT. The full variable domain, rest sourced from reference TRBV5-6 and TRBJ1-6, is DAGVTQSPTHLIKTRGQQVTLRCSPKSGHDTVSWYQQALGQGPQFIFQYYEEEERQRGNFPDRFSGHQFPNYSSELNVNALLLGDSALYLCASSLAPSTNSPLHFGNGTRLTVT.

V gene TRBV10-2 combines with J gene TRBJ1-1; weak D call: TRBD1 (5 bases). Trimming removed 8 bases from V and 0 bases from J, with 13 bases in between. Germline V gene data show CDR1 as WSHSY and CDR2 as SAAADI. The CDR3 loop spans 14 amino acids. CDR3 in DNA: TGCGCCAGCTTTACGGGACGGGTGAACACTGAAGCTTTCTTT. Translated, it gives CASFTGRVNTEAFF.

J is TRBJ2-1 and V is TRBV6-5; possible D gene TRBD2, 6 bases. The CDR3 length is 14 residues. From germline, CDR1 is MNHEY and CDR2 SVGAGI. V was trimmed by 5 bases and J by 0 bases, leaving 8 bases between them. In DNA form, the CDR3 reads TGTGCCAGCAGTCGGGGGAGCTCCTACAATGAGCAGTTCTTC. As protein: CASSRGSSYNEQFF.

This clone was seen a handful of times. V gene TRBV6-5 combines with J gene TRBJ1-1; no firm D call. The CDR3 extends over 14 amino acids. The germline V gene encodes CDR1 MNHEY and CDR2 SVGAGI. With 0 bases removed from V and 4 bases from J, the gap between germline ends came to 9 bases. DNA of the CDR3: TGTGCCAGCAGTTACTCGACGGGGTTCACTGAAGCTTTCTTT. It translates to CASSYSTGFTEAFF.

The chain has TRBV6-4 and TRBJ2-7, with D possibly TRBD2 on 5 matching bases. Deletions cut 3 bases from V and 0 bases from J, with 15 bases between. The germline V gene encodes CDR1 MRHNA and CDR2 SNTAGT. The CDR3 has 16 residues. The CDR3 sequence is CASSESCLAFSYEQYF. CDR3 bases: TGTGCCAGCAGTGAAAGTTGTCTAGCTTTCTCCTACGAGCAGTACTTC.

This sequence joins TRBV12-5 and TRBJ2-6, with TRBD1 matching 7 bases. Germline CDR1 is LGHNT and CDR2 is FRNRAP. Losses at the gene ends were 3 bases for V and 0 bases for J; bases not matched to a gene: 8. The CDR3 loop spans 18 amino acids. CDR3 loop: CASGLWDSGRSGANVLTF. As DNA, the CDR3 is TGTGCTAGTGGTTTATGGGACAGCGGACGCTCTGGGGCCAACGTCCTGACTTTC.

This chain's CDR3 is CASSYRQHYGYTF. The CDR3 nucleotides read TGTGCCAGCAGTTACCGCCAGCACTATGGCTACACCTTC. The rearrangement links TRBV6-5 to TRBJ1-2; D uncertain. Trimming removed 2 bases at V and 3 bases at J, with 7 bases between. In germline, CDR1 is MNHEY, CDR2 SVGAGI. The length of the CDR3 is 13 residues.

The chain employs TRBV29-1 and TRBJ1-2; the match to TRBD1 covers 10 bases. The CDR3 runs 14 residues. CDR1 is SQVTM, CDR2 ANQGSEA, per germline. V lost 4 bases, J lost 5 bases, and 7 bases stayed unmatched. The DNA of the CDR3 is TGCAGCGTTGTGACGACAGGGGGCTGGTATGGCTACACCTTC. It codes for CSVVTTGGWYGYTF.

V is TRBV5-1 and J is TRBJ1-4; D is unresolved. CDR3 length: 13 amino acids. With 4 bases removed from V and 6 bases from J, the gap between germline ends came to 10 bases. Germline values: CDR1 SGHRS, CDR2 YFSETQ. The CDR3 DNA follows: TGCGCCAGCAGCCCAGATTCGGATGAAAAACTGTTTTTT. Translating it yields CASSPDSDEKLFF.

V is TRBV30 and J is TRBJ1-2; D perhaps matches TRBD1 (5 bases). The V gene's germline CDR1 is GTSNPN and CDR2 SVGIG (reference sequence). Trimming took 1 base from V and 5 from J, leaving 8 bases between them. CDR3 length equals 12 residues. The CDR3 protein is CAWSGGGYGYTF. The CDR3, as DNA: TGTGCCTGGAGTGGGGGGGGATATGGCTACACCTTC.

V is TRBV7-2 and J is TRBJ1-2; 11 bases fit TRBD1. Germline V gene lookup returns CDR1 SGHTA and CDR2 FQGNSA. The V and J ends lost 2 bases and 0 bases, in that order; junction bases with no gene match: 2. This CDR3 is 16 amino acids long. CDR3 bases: TGTGCCAGCAGCTTACGGGACAGGGGGGCTAACTATGGCTACACCTTC. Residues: CASSLRDRGANYGYTF. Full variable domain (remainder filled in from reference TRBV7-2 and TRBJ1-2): GAGVSQSPSNKVTEKGKDVELRCDPISGHTALYWYRQSLGQGLEFLIYFQGNSAPDKSGLPSDRFSAERTGGSVSTLTIQRTQQEDSAVYLCASSLRDRGANYGYTFGSGTRLTVV.

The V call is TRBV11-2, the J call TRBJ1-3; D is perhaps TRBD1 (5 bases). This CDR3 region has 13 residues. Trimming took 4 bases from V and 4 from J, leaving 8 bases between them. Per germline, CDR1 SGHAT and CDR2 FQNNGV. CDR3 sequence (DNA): TGTGCCAGCAGCTATGACAGAGGAAACACCATATATTTT. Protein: CASSYDRGNTIYF.

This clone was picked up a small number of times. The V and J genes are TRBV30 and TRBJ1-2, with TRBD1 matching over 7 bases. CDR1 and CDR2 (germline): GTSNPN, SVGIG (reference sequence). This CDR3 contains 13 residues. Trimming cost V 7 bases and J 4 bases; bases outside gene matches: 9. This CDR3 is CASETGSIYGYTF. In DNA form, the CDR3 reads TGTGCCTCCGAGACAGGGAGTATCTATGGCTACACCTTC.

For the CDR3, the DNA is TGTGCCAGCAGCCGCTCAGGAGGGAGTGAAAAACTGTTTTTT. Translating it yields CASSRSGGSEKLFF. The V and J genes are TRBV11-3 and TRBJ1-4, with unresolved D. With 5 bases removed from V and 7 bases from J, the gap between germline ends came to 14 bases. This CDR3 comprises 14 residues. Germline V gene lookup returns CDR1 SGHNT and CDR2 YENEEA.